The sequence of this T cell receptor beta chain was determined in a study of cytomegalovirus exposure and HLA in healthy donors. Whole-study results and caveats: Rarity held for most TCR sequences, but there were some public TCRs that occurred in many donors.

Trimming shortened V by 4 bases and J by 11 bases, and 14 bases separated the two germline ends. CDR3 size: 12 residues. Germline V gene data show CDR1 as MNHEY and CDR2 as SVGAGI. About this clone itself: Its antigen is still unknown.

PCR was performed using 60 Vbeta and 13 Jbeta primers. Produced via immunoSEQ multiplex PCR; TCRdb's table is partial and in-frame only. The profile covers some 190,000 clones, with roughly 87% appearing a single time and approximately 1.4% taken by the ten largest. The sequenced sample was PBMCs. This chain joins TRBV6-5 and TRBJ1-1, with D uncertain. This sequence was found in a man aged 40-49 years in good health and CMV-seronegative. This chain's CDR3 is CASSSTMNSAFF. CDR3 sequence (DNA): TGTGCCAGCAGTTCGACAATGAATAGTGCTTTCTTT.